The present T cell receptor (beta chain) was sequenced within a study of radiotherapy plus CTLA-4 blockade in lung cancer. Study-level findings and limits: Following radiotherapy plus ipilimumab, tumor-derived TCR clones expanded in the blood.

On this clone itself: Its antigen is as yet unknown.

The method was immunoSEQ multiplex PCR; TCRdb's version includes in-frame clones alone and lacks a portion of them. The data hold 75,000 to 95,000 clones, with about three quarters observed a single time. V was pared by 1 base and J by 6 bases, with 20 bases between. Germline CDR1 SGDLS, CDR2 YYNGEE. The CDR3 consists of 17 residues. The source was peripheral blood, collected from a patient treated with radiotherapy plus ipilimumab. The receptor comes from a human donor with non-small cell lung cancer that progressed on radiotherapy plus ipilimumab. This sequence joins TRBV9 and TRBJ2-1; D gene ambiguous. The DNA of the CDR3 is TGTGCCAGCAGCGTAAACCCCGGGCTAGAAGAGGTCAATGAGCAGTTCTTC. This encodes CASSVNPGLEEVNEQFF.